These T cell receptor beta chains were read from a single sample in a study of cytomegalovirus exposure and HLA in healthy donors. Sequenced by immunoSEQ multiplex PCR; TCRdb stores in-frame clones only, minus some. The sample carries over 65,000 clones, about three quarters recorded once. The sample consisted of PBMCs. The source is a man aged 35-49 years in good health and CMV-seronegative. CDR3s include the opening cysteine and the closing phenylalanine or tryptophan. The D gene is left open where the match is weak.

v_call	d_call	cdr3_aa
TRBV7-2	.	CASSLGQTYYEQYF
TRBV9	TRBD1	CASSPDRGSEAFF
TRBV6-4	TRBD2	CASSVTRLAGGVNTQYF
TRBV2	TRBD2	CASSGPSGGLAGELFF
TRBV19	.	CASSIDRSTDTQYF
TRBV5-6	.	CASSFGETQYF
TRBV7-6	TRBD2	CASSLGLENNEQFF
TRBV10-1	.	CASSESIAASYEQYF
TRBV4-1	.	CASSQSRLTGSLGNTIYF
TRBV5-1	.	CASSHDRNTEAFF
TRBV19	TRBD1	CASSLLPGQGKYDEKLFF
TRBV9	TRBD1	CASSPRGDRSPGELFF
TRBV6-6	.	CASSYSTTGGGGLQYF
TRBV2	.	CASSVQENTEAFF
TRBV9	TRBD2	CASSVVVAGGADTQYF
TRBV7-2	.	CASSLGDTTTAKYF
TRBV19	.	CASSDGQTGANVLTF
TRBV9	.	CASSSTGENTGELFF
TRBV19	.	CASSIDRSGTEAFF
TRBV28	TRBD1	CASSLVGTGGLNYGYTF
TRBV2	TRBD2	CASSASGGEQYF
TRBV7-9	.	CASSLVRATGRPIYEQYF
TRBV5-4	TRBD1	CASSPPRTGGEQYF
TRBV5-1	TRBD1	CASHYLRTGGAHHYNEQFF
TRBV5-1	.	CASSVSAGSGELFF
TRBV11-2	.	CASSLFQGLAGANVLTF
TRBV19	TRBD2	CASTEAGGPAKNIQYF
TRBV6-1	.	CASSSSYSGNTIYF
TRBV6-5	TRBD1	CASSGQGGNQPQHF
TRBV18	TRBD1	CASTTRGTGVLETQYF
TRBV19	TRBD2	CASSMGLGSEQFF
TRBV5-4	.	CASSYDRSSSGANVLTF
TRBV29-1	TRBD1	CSAPSSGGGTGSYGYTF
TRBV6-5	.	CASSPGGIRNTEAFF
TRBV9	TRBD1	CASSTTGLILPDTQYF
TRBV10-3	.	CAIRGSGELFF
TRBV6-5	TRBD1	CASSYAGQGNKNIQYF
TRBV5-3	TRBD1	CARSLGGFTGAANQPQHF
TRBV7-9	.	CASSSTVGGAFF
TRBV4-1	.	CASSQDRARFF
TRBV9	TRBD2	CASSPSDGRGALGANVLTF
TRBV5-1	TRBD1	CASSWDSSGANVLTF
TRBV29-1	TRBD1	CSIGQGRGEQFF
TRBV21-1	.	CASRPTQAYRRAFF
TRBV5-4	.	CASSLAANYGYTF
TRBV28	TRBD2	CASSSRTSGSTNEQFF
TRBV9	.	CASSVGSGDTGELFF
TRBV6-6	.	CASSNRDYEQYF
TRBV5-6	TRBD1	CASSLMGQGWNEQYF
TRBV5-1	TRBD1	CASSLEGQSYEQYF
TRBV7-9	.	CASSLGDGSPSQYF
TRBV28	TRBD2	CASSPALAGEADTQYF
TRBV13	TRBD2	CASSRDFAGVGGDTQYF
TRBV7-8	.	CASSFSAGTRQPQHF
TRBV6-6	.	CASSNRDQSGKETQYF
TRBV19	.	CASSPSFYSGELFF
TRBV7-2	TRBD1	CASSLEGQWNQPQHF
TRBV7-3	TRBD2	CASSPLGRGTNNEQFF
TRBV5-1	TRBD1	CASSLEQGRRETQYF
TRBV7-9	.	CASSVGSYEQYF